This is a list of T cell receptor beta chains from one sample in a study of blood T cell repertoires in COVID-19. Produced via immunoSEQ multiplex PCR; TCRdb's table is partial and in-frame only. The sample lists fewer than 400,000 clones; about 92% were seen once. The material sequenced was PBMCs or T cells enriched from blood (not recorded which). The receptors shown here come from a woman aged 30 to 39 who had recovered from COVID-19. The CDR3 runs from the conserved cysteine through the conserved F or W. D genes are given only for firm matches. Clone size is not always given. Where it is, it says once, few, many or a class for expanded clones.

d_call clone_size j_call v_call cdr3_nt cdr3_aa
- - TRBJ1-2 TRBV21-1 TGTGCCAGCAGCTTAAACAGGCGTGCCTATGGCTACACCTTC CASSLNRRAYGYTF
- - TRBJ2-7 TRBV24-1 TGTGCCACCAGTGACCCTATCAAATACGAGCAGTACTTC CATSDPIKYEQYF
TRBD2 - TRBJ2-5 TRBV7-9 TGTGCCAGCAGCTTAGATTCCCCTAGACTAGCGGGAGTACTAGAGACCCAGTACTTC CASSLDSPRLAGVLETQYF
- - TRBJ1-1 TRBV7-3 TGTGCCAGCAGCTCCGGGACAAGCACTGAAGCTTTCTTT CASSSGTSTEAFF
TRBD2 - TRBJ2-7 TRBV19 TGTGCCAGTAGTACTGGGCTAGCGGGAGGTTATGAGCAGTACTTC CASSTGLAGGYEQYF
- - TRBJ1-1 TRBV3-1/TRBV3-2 TGTGCCAGCAGCCAAATTACAGGGACTGAAGCTTTCTTT CASSQITGTEAFF
TRBD1 - TRBJ2-1 TRBV7-9 TGTGCCAGCAGCATTCCGGGACAGGGGGCAAGAAATGAGCAGTTCTTC CASSIPGQGARNEQFF
TRBD1 - TRBJ2-5 TRBV24-1 TGTGCCACCAGTGATTTGGCAGGGGGCTTAGAGACCCAGTACTTC CATSDLAGGLETQYF
- - TRBJ2-7 TRBV4-3 TGCGCCAGCAGCCAAGAACAAGACTCCTACGAGCAGTACTTC CASSQEQDSYEQYF
TRBD1 - TRBJ1-4 TRBV3-1/TRBV3-2 TGTGCCAGCAGCCAAGTGGGGACAGGAGGAGAAAAACTGTTTTTT CASSQVGTGGEKLFF
- - TRBJ2-7 TRBV6-5 TGTGCCAGCAGTTGGGCCGGAACCTACGAGCAGTACTTC CASSWAGTYEQYF
TRBD1 - TRBJ1-2 TRBV28 TGTGCCAGCAGTTTAAACAGGGGGTATGGCTACACCTTC CASSLNRGYGYTF
- - TRBJ2-3 TRBV10-3 TGTGCCATCAGTGAGTCCCTAGCGACCAGCACAGATACGCAGTATTTT CAISESLATSTDTQYF
TRBD2 - TRBJ2-3 TRBV7-3 TGTGCCAGCAGCTTAAAGGGTAGCGGGGGGGCAACAGATACGCAGTATTTT CASSLKGSGGATDTQYF
- - TRBJ1-5 TRBV28 TGTGCCAGCTCAACAGGGTCCGGAAATCAGCCCCAGCATTTT CASSTGSGNQPQHF
TRBD1 - TRBJ2-1 TRBV7-2 TGTGCCAGCAGCTCCGGGACAGGGGGCCTAGTTAGTGAGCAGTTCTTC CASSSGTGGLVSEQFF
- - TRBJ2-1 TRBV6-2/TRBV6-3 TGTGCCAGCAGCCTTGAGCCCATTCGCGGTGAGCAGTTCTTC CASSLEPIRGEQFF
- once TRBJ2-1 TRBV18 TGTGCCAGCTCGTCCGAGGGGGTTTTCTCCTACAATGAGCAGTTCTTC CASSSEGVFSYNEQFF
- - TRBJ1-1 TRBV19 TGTGCCAGTAGTGAACCAGGGACTGAAGCTTTCTTT CASSEPGTEAFF
TRBD1 - TRBJ1-2 TRBV19 TGTGCCAGTAGTGCCAATGCCGGGACAGTAACCTTTGGCTACACCTTC CASSANAGTVTFGYTF
TRBD1 - TRBJ1-1 TRBV19 TGTGCCAGTAGTTCCGGACAGGGGGCGTGGGACACTGAAGCTTTCTTT CASSSGQGAWDTEAFF
TRBD2 - TRBJ2-3 TRBV18 TGTGCCAGCTCGTCCGACAGACTAGCGGGGCGTTGGGGGACAGATACGCAGTATTTT CASSSDRLAGRWGTDTQYF
TRBD1 - TRBJ2-2 TRBV27 TGTGCCAGCAGTTCGCGTCCCGGGACAGGGATCAACACCGGGGAGCTGTTTTTT CASSSRPGTGINTGELFF
- - TRBJ1-3 TRBV11-1 TGTGCCAGCAGCCTAGAAGACACCTCTGGAAACACCATATATTTT CASSLEDTSGNTIYF
TRBD2 - TRBJ2-1 TRBV6-5 TGTGCCAGCAGGGGGACTAGCGGGATCGATGAGCAGTTCTTC CASRGTSGIDEQFF
TRBD1 - TRBJ2-1 TRBV9 TGTGCCAGCAGCGTAGGGCAGGGGGCGGTCAATGAGCAGTTCTTC CASSVGQGAVNEQFF
- - TRBJ2-6 TRBV7-9 TGTGCCAGCAGCTCAAGACAATCTGGGGCCAACGTCCTGACTTTC CASSSRQSGANVLTF
- - TRBJ2-7 TRBV21-1 TGTGCCAGCAGCAAAGACAAGGGCAGGGGGCACGAGCAGTACTTC CASSKDKGRGHEQYF